Described below is a single T cell receptor beta chain sequence and its context. This specimen belongs to a study of blood T cell repertoires in COVID-19. The overall study: There were acute and convalescent COVID-19 samples, and they came from the United States, Italy and Spain. PBMCs, B-cell-depleted T cells, or T cells provided the cDNA or gDNA that made up the material.

As originally analysed: Estimation of nucleated cell counts relied on the amplification of reference gene primers. Profiled with immunoSEQ multiplex PCR; TCRdb holds only in-frame clones, not every one. V, J and clone size are taken as reported in that table, and D and trimming were inferred from the DNA itself. The table shows 100,000 to 150,000 clones, with approximately 80% occurring only once. Losses at the gene ends were 6 bases for V and 4 bases for J; bases not matched to a gene: 7. There are 14 residues in the CDR3. Germline CDR1 MNHEY, CDR2 SVGAGI. Material: peripheral blood. This chain connects TRBV6-5 to TRBJ1-2; 8 positions match TRBD1. The sequence was collected from a middle-aged man with active or convalescent COVID-19. The CDR3 region has the DNA TGTGCCAGCAGGCCACACAGGGGGACCTATGGCTACACCTTC. This encodes CASRPHRGTYGYTF.